The present TCR beta chain was sequenced within a study of CD8+CD57+ T cells in acquired aplastic anemia. About the research overall: Across the sorted CD4+ and CD8+ cells, DNA amounts averaged approximately 3.1 ug. Whole-study results and caveats: Researchers report that 25 to 35 CD8+ CDR3 sequences appeared in both patients and controls. Levels of CD8+ Simpson's diversity were not significantly distinct in patients versus controls.

The V gene lost 5 bases and the J gene lost 1 base, with 11 bases spanning the gap. CDR3 length: 14 residues. Per germline, CDR1 MNHNS and CDR2 SASEGT. This clonotype came up many times. Its antigen is not known. In patients chosen for sequencing, flow cytometry had shown CD8+CD57+ cell expansion. CDR3 and TCR beta VDJ profiling relied on a genomic DNA template. TCRdb processed the reads anew with MiXCR; each CDR3 protein has one entry. Of 200,000 or so distinct CDR3 sequences in the sample, more than 45% were seen once. The clonotype was recovered from a human donor with aplastic anemia. This sequence joins TRBV6-1 and TRBJ1-1, with D uncertain. Sequenced: sorted CD4+, CD8+, or CD8+CD57+ T cells (not recorded which) from PBMCs. The CDR3 DNA is TGTGCCAGCAGTCCGGATGGGAGGAACACTGAAGCTTTCTTT. Amino acid sequence: CASSPDGRNTEAFF.